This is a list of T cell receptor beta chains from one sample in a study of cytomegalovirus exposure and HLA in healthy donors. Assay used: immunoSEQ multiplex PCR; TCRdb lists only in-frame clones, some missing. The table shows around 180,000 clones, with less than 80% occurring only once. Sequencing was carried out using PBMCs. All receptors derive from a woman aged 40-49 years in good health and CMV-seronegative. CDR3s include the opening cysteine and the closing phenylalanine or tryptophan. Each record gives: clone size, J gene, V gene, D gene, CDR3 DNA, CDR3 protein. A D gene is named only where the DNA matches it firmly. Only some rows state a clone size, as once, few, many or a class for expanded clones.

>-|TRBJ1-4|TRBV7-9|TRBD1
TGTGCCAGCAGCTCCCCGAGGGGACAGGGTGAAAAACTGTTTTTT
CASSSPRGQGEKLFF
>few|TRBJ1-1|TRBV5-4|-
TGTGCCAGCAGCTTGGGACCCGACACGAACACTGAAGCTTTCTTT
CASSLGPDTNTEAFF
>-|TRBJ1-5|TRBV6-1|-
TGTGCCAGCAGTGATGGACAATCCCAGCCCCAGCATTTT
CASSDGQSQPQHF
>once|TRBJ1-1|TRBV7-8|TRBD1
TGTGCCAGCAGCATACAAACAGGGGACGCTTTCTTT
CASSIQTGDAFF
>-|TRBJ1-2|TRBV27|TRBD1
TGTGCCAGCAGTCCCGGGACAGGGGGAGTCTATGGCTACACCTTC
CASSPGTGGVYGYTF
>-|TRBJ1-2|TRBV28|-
TGTGCCGCCGGGGATTTTTATGGCTACACCTTC
CAAGDFYGYTF
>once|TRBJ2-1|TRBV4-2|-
TGTGCCTTTAGGGACTCTTCCTACAATGAGCAGTTCTTC
CAFRDSSYNEQFF
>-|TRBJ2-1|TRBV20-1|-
TGCAGTGCCCCCGCGTCGGGAGAGCAGTTCTTC
CSAPASGEQFF
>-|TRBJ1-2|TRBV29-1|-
TGCAGCGTTGCGGGAGGGGGCTATGGCTACACCTTC
CSVAGGGYGYTF
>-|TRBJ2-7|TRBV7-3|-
TGTGCCAGCAGCTTAAGTGCCTACGTCGACGAGCAGTACTTC
CASSLSAYVDEQYF
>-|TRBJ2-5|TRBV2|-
TGTGCCAGCAGTCTTATAAAGGGGTACCAAGAGACCCAGTACTTC
CASSLIKGYQETQYF
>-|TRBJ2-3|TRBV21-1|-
TGTGCCAGCAGCAAAATAGCCACAGATACGCAGTATTTT
CASSKIATDTQYF
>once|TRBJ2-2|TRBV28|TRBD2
TGTGCCAGCAAAGACAGCGGGACCAAGGTCCGGTCCGGGGAGCTGTTTTTT
CASKDSGTKVRSGELFF
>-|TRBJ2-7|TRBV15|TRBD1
TGTGCCACCAGCAGAGCAAGGACAGGGGCTAACTACGAGCAGTACTTC
CATSRARTGANYEQYF
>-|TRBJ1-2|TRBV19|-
TGTGCCAGTAGCCTCGGGGGGCTCTATGGCTACACCTTC
CASSLGGLYGYTF
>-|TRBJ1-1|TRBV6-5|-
TGTGCCAGCAGTTACTCGGGAGTTAACACTGAAGCTTTCTTT
CASSYSGVNTEAFF
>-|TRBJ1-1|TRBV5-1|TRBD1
TGCGCCAGCAGCCCCGAACAGGGGGAGAACACTGAAGCTTTCTTT
CASSPEQGENTEAFF
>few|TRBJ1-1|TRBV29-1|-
TGCAGCGTTGAATCGTTCACTGAAGCTTTCTTT
CSVESFTEAFF
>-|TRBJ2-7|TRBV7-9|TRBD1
TGTGCCAGCAGCTGGAGGACAGGACACCCCTACGAGCAGTACTTC
CASSWRTGHPYEQYF
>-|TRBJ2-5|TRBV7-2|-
TGTGCCAGCAGCTCGTACAGGAGAGCCCAGTACTTC
CASSSYRRAQYF
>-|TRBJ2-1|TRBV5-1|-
TGCGCCAGCAGCCCGGGTACTGCCCAGAATGAGCAGTTCTTC
CASSPGTAQNEQFF
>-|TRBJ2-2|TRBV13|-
TGTGCCAGCAGCTTAGGTGCAGGTACCACCGGGGAGCTGTTTTTT
CASSLGAGTTGELFF